This T cell receptor (beta chain) came from a study of beta chain features in type 1 diabetes. In the study overall: Comparable age, gender and cell yields were observed in patients relative to healthy donors.

The entirety of the isolated RNA underwent reverse transcription, so expressed TCRB transcripts were sequenced. The table came from immunoSEQ multiplex PCR; TCRdb's copy has only in-frame clones and leaves some out. The data hold 450,000 to 550,000 clones, with over 25% observed a single time. Sorted populations all exceeded 95% purity. The germline V gene has CDR1 LGHNA and CDR2 YSLEER. CDR3 length equals 14 residues. Trimming left V 0 bases short and J 3 bases short, with 8 bases between. The TCR originated in a man aged 18 to 29 in good health. The chain combines TRBV4-3 with TRBJ2-5; no reliable D call. Sample: naive CD4+ T cells from blood. In DNA, the CDR3 is TGCGCCAGCAGCCAAGATCGAGCAAAAGAGACCCAGTACTTC. This translates into CASSQDRAKETQYF.